Given below is one TCR beta chain in context. Its antigen is unknown. Both 60 Vbeta primers and 13 Jbeta primers went into the PCR. Libraries were prepared by immunoSEQ multiplex PCR; TCRdb keeps only in-frame clonotypes and omits some of them. The repertoire holds some 190,000 clones, 70% to 80% seen once, with 1.6% in the top ten. These data belong to a study of cytomegalovirus exposure and HLA in healthy donors. Study-level background: About 200 million T cells yielded 90 million to 130 million unique TCR beta sequences, as an earlier analysis found.

Whole-study results and caveats: The classifier, whose performance was assessed in both the original and validation cohorts, reportedly diagnosed cytomegalovirus status with high specificity and sensitivity.

This receptor was obtained from a woman aged 45 to 65 in good health and CMV-seronegative. The sample was PBMCs.

CDR3 in amino acids: CASSLRDTGYEQYF. The DNA of the CDR3 is TGCGCCAGCAGCTTACGGGACACAGGCTACGAGCAGTACTTC. V usage is TRBV5-1 and J usage is TRBJ2-7; TRBD1 is a possible D gene (6 bases). The germline V gene encodes CDR1 SGHRS and CDR2 YFSETQ. The length of the CDR3 is 14 residues. The ends were cut back, 2 bases at V and 3 bases at J, with 12 bases in the middle.